The clone carrying this T cell receptor beta chain was seen more than once but under ten times. Its specificity is not known. TCRdb ran MiXCR on the reads and lists one entry per CDR3 protein. The sample consists of 150,000 or so distinct CDR3 sequences, roughly a fifth of them appearing once. The entry originates in a study of T cell repertoires in cytomegalovirus infection. As for the study in general: HLA-C-restricted CMV epitopes, recently identified, and well-studied HLA-B-restricted ones were used by the study. Evidence of both CMV infection and a matching HLA type came from public TCR beta signatures.

Overall study findings and caveats: Dominating the ex vivo response were TCR beta clonotypes that were CMV-specific and HLA-C-restricted.

The CDR3 length is 16 residues. Trimming took 5 bases from V and 4 from J, leaving 20 bases between them. From germline, CDR1 is SEHNR and CDR2 FQNEAQ (reference sequence). Sequenced material: CD8+ T cells from cultured PBMCs, taken from culture after CMV antigen stimulation. This receptor was obtained from a human donor in good health (CMV status not recorded). Some clones in this sample may be carry-over from other donors' samples. The rearrangement uses TRBV7-9 and TRBJ1-2, with a weak D call TRBD1 (6 bases). The CDR3: CASSTHRVLIPYGYTF. Written as DNA, the CDR3 is TGTGCCAGCAGCACCCACAGGGTACTAATCCCCTATGGCTACACCTTC.